These 17 T cell receptor beta chains originate from one sample sequenced in a study of radiation and T cells in renal cell carcinoma (dated by TCRdb to 2020 to 2021). Reading the label with the study, this specimen's time point is: blood 2 weeks post-SBRT. The sample's treatment or condition label, in plain terms: 15 Gy SBRT to primary tumor, nephrectomy 4 weeks later. Library method: the immunoSEQ multiplex PCR assay. Sourced from immuneACCESS, this table was stored by TCRdb with only in-frame sequences that have V and J called. A share of the clones is absent; for the studies checked, an unresolved V gene accounts for under half, and the remainder has no known explanation. A total of roughly 120,000 clones appear in this sample, roughly four fifths of them only once. The ten largest clonotypes hold 1.5% to 2% of the sample. The sequences come from blood, collected from a patient whose treatment included radiotherapy and nephrectomy. These receptors originate from a woman aged 55-70 years with renal cell carcinoma.

The rearrangement links TRBV6-1 to TRBJ2-3, with D hard to call. The ends were cut back, 3 bases at V and 5 bases at J, with 9 bases in the middle. CDR1 is MNHNS, CDR2 SASEGT, per germline. The length of the CDR3 is 13 residues. The CDR3 sequence: CASSESYLDTQYF. CDR3 in DNA: TGTGCCAGCAGTGAGAGTTACTTAGATACGCAGTATTTT.

This clone came up a few times. V is TRBV2 and J is TRBJ1-1; no clear D. V lost 3 bases, J lost 0 bases, and 8 bases lay in between. In germline, CDR1 is SNHLY, CDR2 FYNNEI. The CDR3 length is 14 residues. CDR3 DNA: TGTGCCAGCAGTGAGGGCAGCATGAACACTGAAGCTTTCTTT. Residues: CASSEGSMNTEAFF.

This chain uses TRBV7-2 with TRBJ1-1; 8 bases map to TRBD1. V dropped 8 bases and J dropped 2; count of bases not matched to a gene: 10. The CDR3 extends over 15 amino acids. Germline values: CDR1 SGHTA, CDR2 FQGNSA. The CDR3 reads CASSKVSGGNTEAFF. DNA for the CDR3: TGTGCCAGCTCGAAGGTTTCAGGGGGCAACACTGAAGCTTTCTTT.

The rearrangement links TRBV28 to TRBJ2-7; 7 bases are a match to TRBD1. V shed 6 bases, J shed 2 bases, and the junction held 7 bases outside the gene matches. Germline CDR1 MDHEN, CDR2 SYDVKM. There are 14 residues in the CDR3. DNA of the CDR3: TGTGCCAGCAGAAGACCACAGGGGACCTACGAGCAGTACTTC. Translated: CASRRPQGTYEQYF.

Notes on this clone: Other DNA sequences from this sample encode an identical CDR3 as well. The V and J genes are TRBV11-2 and TRBJ2-5; no clear D gene. The CDR3 is made up of 11 amino acids. Germline CDR1 SGHAT, CDR2 FQNNGV. V gave up 3 bases and J gave up 5 bases, with 4 bases separating them. CDR3 in DNA: TGTGCCAGCAGCTTGGCGGAGACCCAGTACTTC. It encodes CASSLAETQYF.

The gene calls are TRBV6-6 and TRBJ2-1; D is possibly TRBD2 (6 bases). Germline lookup yields CDR1 MNHNY and CDR2 SVGAGI (reference sequence). Trimming took off 5 bases at V and 5 bases at J, with 7 bases between the two ends. The CDR3 runs 12 residues. CDR3 sequence (DNA): TGTGCCAGCAGTCTAGCGAACAATGAGCAGTTCTTC. This translates into CASSLANNEQFF.

The V call is TRBV10-2, the J call TRBJ1-1, with 8 positions matching TRBD1. Germline CDR1 is WSHSY and CDR2 is SAAADI. The CDR3 covers 15 residues. The J segment lost 3 bases and the V segment lost 7 bases, leaving 10 bases of the junction unmatched. The DNA of the CDR3 is TGCGCCAGCACGGACAGGGCAGCGCTAGACACTGAAGCTTTCTTT. Encoded protein: CASTDRAALDTEAFF.

The chain recombines TRBV7-9 with TRBJ2-7, with 11 bases identical to TRBD2. The CDR3 runs 15 residues. Germline CDR1 reads SEHNR; CDR2 reads FQNEAQ (reference sequence). V lost 5 bases, J lost 3 bases, and 6 bases stayed unmatched. CDR3: CASSATSGSYYEQYF. The CDR3 DNA follows: TGTGCCAGCAGCGCAACTAGCGGGAGCTACTACGAGCAGTACTTC.

V and J are TRBV2 and TRBJ2-5; D might be TRBD2 (5 bases). The CDR3 spans 12 residues. V was cut by 10 bases and J by 3 bases, with 12 bases left in between. Per the germline V gene, CDR1 is SNHLY and CDR2 is FYNNEI. The CDR3 coding sequence is TGTGCCACCCGACGGGGTGAAGAGACCCAGTACTTC. This translates into CATRRGEETQYF.

V gene TRBV7-6 combines with J gene TRBJ1-1; no clear D. The germline V and J ends were trimmed by 5 bases and 1 base, with 8 bases remaining between them. Germline loops: CDR1 SGHVS, CDR2 FNYEAQ. This CDR3 comprises 13 residues. The CDR3: CASSPGRNTEAFF. The DNA for the CDR3 is TGTGCCAGCAGCCCCGGACGGAACACTGAAGCTTTCTTT.

In DNA, the CDR3 is TGTGCCAGCAGCCGGACTAGCGGGGGGGCAGATACGCAGTATTTT. Amino acids: CASSRTSGGADTQYF. This sequence joins TRBV14 and TRBJ2-3; 15 bases are a match to TRBD2. Germline lookup yields CDR1 SGHDN and CDR2 FVKESK. V dropped 4 bases and J dropped 4; count of bases not matched to a gene: 0. This CDR3 has 15 amino acids.

The gene calls are TRBV27 and TRBJ2-7; D is perhaps TRBD1 (6 bases). V was pared by 5 bases and J by 2 bases, with 16 bases between. The CDR3 is 15 residues long. Germline V CDR1 and CDR2: MNHEY, SMNVEV (reference sequence). Here the CDR3 DNA reads TGTGCCAGCAGTCCAACCCTGGACAGAACCTACGAGCAGTACTTC. Residues: CASSPTLDRTYEQYF.

The chain is built from TRBV7-3 and TRBJ2-5; TRBD2 matches at 7 bases. Germline V CDR1 and CDR2: SGHTA, FQGTGA. The ends lost 2 bases at V and 5 bases at J; junction bases unmatched: 8. This CDR3 spans 15 amino acids. This chain's CDR3 is CASSLGAAGDETQYF. DNA for the CDR3: TGTGCCAGCAGCTTAGGTGCCGCGGGGGACGAGACCCAGTACTTC.

Of note for this clone: At one of its ends the junction is not consistent with the germline gene, which may arise from a read error. The V and J genes are TRBV7-7 and TRBJ1-6, with unresolved D. The CDR3 runs to 13 residues. Germline V gene data show CDR1 as SSHAT and CDR2 as FNYEAQ (reference sequence). The chain's CDR3 is CASSPDRHSPLHF. CDR3 DNA: TGTGCTAGCAGCCCCGATAGGCACTCACCCCTCCACTTT.

This clone was picked up one time. V usage is TRBV7-2 and J usage is TRBJ2-3; 11 nucleotides align to TRBD2. The CDR3 runs to 16 residues. Germline lookup yields CDR1 SGHTA and CDR2 FQGNSA. Trimming took 0 bases from V and 4 from J; bases not matched to a gene: 3. CDR3 amino acids: CASSLATTSGADTQYF. DNA of the CDR3: TGTGCCAGCAGCTTAGCGACGACTAGCGGGGCAGATACGCAGTATTTT. The variable domain in full, completed from reference TRBV7-2 and TRBJ2-3, reads GAGVSQSPSNKVTEKGKDVELRCDPISGHTALYWYRQSLGQGLEFLIYFQGNSAPDKSGLPSDRFSAERTGGSVSTLTIQRTQQEDSAVYLCASSLATTSGADTQYFGPGTRLTVL.

The chain combines TRBV2 with TRBJ2-7; 7 bases line up with TRBD1. The germline V gene encodes CDR1 SNHLY and CDR2 FYNNEI. The CDR3 covers 14 residues. V trimming: 7 bases; J trimming: 1 base; junction bases outside the gene matches: 7. The CDR3 DNA reads TGTGCCAGCAAGGGGGCAGCCTCTTCCTACGAGCAGTACTTC. Residues: CASKGAASSYEQYF.

The chain couples TRBV9 to TRBJ2-3, with 9 bases that match TRBD2. CDR3 size: 14 residues. CDR1 is SGDLS, CDR2 YYNGEE, per germline. V shed 4 bases and J 5 bases; nucleotides not matched to a gene: 5. CDR3: CASSSGGRVDTQYF. The CDR3 DNA reads TGTGCCAGCAGCTCGGGCGGGAGGGTAGATACGCAGTATTTT. Variable domain in full (rest from reference TRBV9 and TRBJ2-3): DSGVTQTPKHLITATGQRVTLRCSPRSGDLSVYWYQQSLDQGLQFLIQYYNGEERAKGNILERFSAQQFPDLHSELNLSSLELGDSALYFCASSSGGRVDTQYFGPGTRLTVL.